These 10 T cell receptor beta chains came from one sample sequenced in a study of T cells in Graves' hyperthyroidism and ophthalmopathy. TCR beta CDR3 sequences were amplified from RNA transcripts. In the first-round RT-PCR of the TCR CDR3, the HTBI primer set was used. TCRdb reprocessed the multiplex PCR reads via MiXCR and lists one record per CDR3 protein. This sample carries roughly 300,000 distinct CDR3 sequences, less than 30% of them seen once, and the ten largest clones take about 25%. Sequenced input: blood. These TCRs come from a man between 35 and 55 years old with Graves' hyperthyroidism that later progressed to Graves' ophthalmopathy.

In its sample, this clonotype was seen many times. The chain has TRBV18 and TRBJ2-7; 11 positions match TRBD2. J lost 5 bases, V lost 4 bases, and 4 bases had no gene match. The germline V gene encodes CDR1 KGHSH and CDR2 LQKENI. The CDR3 contains 14 residues. CDR3: CASSRLAGRDEQYF. CDR3 DNA: TGTGCCAGCTCACGACTAGCGGGACGGGACGAGCAGTACTTC.

V is TRBV28 and J is TRBJ1-2, with D perhaps TRBD1 (6 bases). The CDR3 spans 15 residues. V was trimmed by 6 bases and J by 4 bases, leaving 18 bases between them. Germline CDR1 and CDR2: MDHEN and SYDVKM. The CDR3 bases are TGTGCCAGCAGGTCTGGGGGGGGCGCGAGCTATGGCTACACCTTC. As protein: CASRSGGGASYGYTF.

This clonotype has only a few counts. The V call is TRBV20-1, the J call TRBJ2-7, with 10 bases lining up with TRBD1. The CDR3 covers 14 residues. Germline V gene lookup returns CDR1 DFQATT and CDR2 SNEGSKA (reference sequence). With 6 bases clipped from V and 1 base from J, the junction kept 6 bases outside the gene matches. CDR3 sequence: CSAPGQGNSYEQYF. Here the CDR3 DNA reads TGCAGTGCACCGGGACAGGGGAATTCCTACGAGCAGTACTTC.

This clonotype has a count of ten or more. This chain uses TRBV6-2 or TRBV6-3 with TRBJ2-7, with TRBD2 matching over 8 bases. CDR1 and CDR2 from the germline V gene are MNHEY and SVGEGT. The CDR3 contains 16 residues. V lost 6 bases, J lost 7 bases, and 17 bases stayed unmatched. For the CDR3, the DNA is TGTGCCAGCAGGACAATACCGGGACTAGTCACATGGGAGCAGTACTTC. This gives the protein CASRTIPGLVTWEQYF.

CDR3 in DNA: TGTGCCAGCACTACCGGACAGGGACATAATTCACCCCTCCACTTT. Translating it yields CASTTGQGHNSPLHF. The J gene is TRBJ1-6, the V gene TRBV7-8; TRBD1 agrees at 8 bases. The length of the CDR3 is 15 residues. V was pared by 7 bases and J by 5 bases, with 7 bases of the junction left unmatched. From germline, CDR1 is SGHVS and CDR2 FQNEAQ.

The CDR3 DNA reads TGTGCCAGCAGTAAGAAGGGGGCCAAAAACATTCAGTACTTC. This encodes CASSKKGAKNIQYF. The V call is TRBV6-2 or TRBV6-3, the J call TRBJ2-4, with a possible D match to TRBD1 (5 bases). The CDR3 contains 14 residues. Between the trimmed V and J ends, which lost 5 bases and 1 base, there was a span of 9 bases. CDR1 and CDR2 from the germline V gene are MNHEY and SVGEGT.

The genes are TRBV7-3 and TRBJ1-3; D ambiguous. This CDR3 contains 15 residues. V shed 1 base and J shed 4 bases, with 11 bases lying between them. Germline assignment: CDR1 SGHTA and CDR2 FQGTGA. The CDR3 sequence is CASSLMGDSGNTIYF. The CDR3 nucleotides are TGTGCCAGCAGCTTAATGGGAGATTCGGGAAACACCATATATTTT.

This clonotype was observed at least ten times. The rearrangement uses TRBV3-1 and TRBJ2-7; 8 nucleotides line up with TRBD1. The CDR3 contains 16 residues. The germline CDR1 and CDR2 sequences are LGHDT and YNNKEL (reference sequence). J lost 4 bases, V lost 6 bases, and 14 bases had no gene match. CDR3 bases: TGTGCCAGCAGTGGCCTTTTAGGACAGGGACGGTACGAGCAGTACTTC. Its protein product is CASSGLLGQGRYEQYF.

In its sample, this clonotype was seen many times. This sequence joins TRBV6-1 and TRBJ1-2; D perhaps matches TRBD1 (6 bases). This CDR3 is 14 amino acids long. V was shortened by 3 bases and J by 4 bases, with 12 bases between the two germline ends. Germline assignment: CDR1 MNHNS and CDR2 SASEGT. CDR3 bases: TGTGCCAGCAGTGAGGAGGGGGATGGCTATGGCTACACCTTC. It encodes CASSEEGDGYGYTF.

The table lists this clonotype with many counts. The chain combines TRBV6-5 with TRBJ2-7; 12 positions match TRBD2. Germline V gives CDR1 MNHEY, CDR2 SVGAGI. With 6 bases clipped from V and 4 bases from J, the junction kept 1 base outside the gene matches. The CDR3 consists of 13 residues. This CDR3 reads CASRTSGSYEQYF. The CDR3, as DNA: TGTGCCAGCAGGACTAGCGGGAGTTACGAGCAGTACTTC.